This T cell receptor (beta chain) was captured by sequencing in a study of response to subunit inactivated influenza vaccine. Only a few counts were recorded for this clonotype. TCRdb re-called the RT-PCR reads through MiXCR, storing one row per CDR3 protein. The table lists about 540,000 distinct CDR3 sequences, less than 25% of them singletons. The germline V gene has CDR1 SQVTM and CDR2 ANQGSEA. The V gene end was trimmed by 5 bases and the J gene end by 4 bases; junction bases not matched to a gene: 3. The CDR3 length is 13 residues. These sequences were also reported in another study, on T cells expressing NK-cell markers. That investigation notes: Generation of TCR beta cDNA was performed by 5'RACE template switching incorporating UMIs. In a handful of donors, these clonotypes also led the CD3+CD56-NKG2C+ fraction.

V gene TRBV29-1 combines with J gene TRBJ2-2; 8 bases fit TRBD1. The sample was CD4+ T cells sorted from PBMCs, taken 11 to 12 days after vaccination. The sequence was collected from a man in his fifties or sixties who received an inactivated influenza vaccine. The CDR3 sequence is CSVTTGGTGELFF. CDR3 DNA: TGCAGCGTTACCACAGGGGGCACCGGGGAGCTGTTTTTT.